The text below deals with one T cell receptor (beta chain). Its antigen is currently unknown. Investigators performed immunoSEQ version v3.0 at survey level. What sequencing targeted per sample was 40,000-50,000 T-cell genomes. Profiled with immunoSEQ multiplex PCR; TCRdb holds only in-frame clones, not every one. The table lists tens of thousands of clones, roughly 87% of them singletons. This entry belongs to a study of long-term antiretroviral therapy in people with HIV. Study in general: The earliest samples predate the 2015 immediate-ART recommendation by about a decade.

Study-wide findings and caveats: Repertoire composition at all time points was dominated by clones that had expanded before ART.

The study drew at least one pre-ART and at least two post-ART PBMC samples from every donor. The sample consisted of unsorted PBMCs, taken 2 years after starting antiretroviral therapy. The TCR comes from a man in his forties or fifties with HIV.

The CDR3 DNA follows: TGTGCCAGCAGCTTAGGCGGATCCAGTGGCTACACCTTC. Protein: CASSLGGSSGYTF. The chain recombines TRBV11-1 with TRBJ1-2; unclear D gene. This CDR3 spans 13 amino acids. V lost 1 base and J 7 bases, leaving 10 bases between the germline ends. The germline gives CDR1 SGHAT, CDR2 FQDESV (reference sequence).